The 19 T cell receptor beta chains below come from one sample, sequenced in a study of T cells in Graves' hyperthyroidism and ophthalmopathy. RNA transcripts yielded amplified TCR beta CDR3 regions. Primed by the HTBI set, a first-round RT-PCR was run on the TCR CDR3. MiXCR, applied by TCRdb to the multiplex PCR reads, yields one record per CDR3 protein. The profile shows 450,000 to 650,000 distinct CDR3 sequences, more than 20% of them singletons. The sample taken for sequencing was blood. Receptors originate from a man between 18 and 35 years old with Graves' hyperthyroidism.

This clonotype was detected a few times. The chain has TRBV28 and TRBJ1-6, with 9 bases identical to TRBD1. Trimming cost V 6 bases and J 2 bases; bases outside gene matches: 5. Germline CDR1 and CDR2: MDHEN and SYDVKM. CDR3 length equals 16 residues. The CDR3 DNA reads as TGTGCCAGCAGCTCCGGGACAGGGCCCTATAATTCACCCCTCCACTTT. It yields the protein CASSSGTGPYNSPLHF.

V and J are TRBV6-1 and TRBJ1-3, with TRBD1 as a possible D gene (5 bases). In germline, CDR1 is MNHNS, CDR2 SASEGT. Trimming pared 6 bases from V and 2 bases from J, leaving 17 bases between. The CDR3 contains 16 residues. CDR3 DNA sequence: TGTGCCAGCAGCGCCTATAAGTCCAGGGCTGGAAACACCATATATTTT. It encodes CASSAYKSRAGNTIYF.

This clonotype was seen many times. The CDR3 nucleotides read TGTGCCACCAGTGAGGGGAGAAACACTGAAGCTTTCTTT. Amino acids: CATSEGRNTEAFF. The chain uses TRBV24-1 and TRBJ1-1; the D is unclear. Deletions cut 4 bases from V and 2 bases from J, with 7 bases between. The germline V gene has CDR1 KGHDR and CDR2 SFDVKD. The CDR3 is made up of 13 amino acids.

The chain couples TRBV28 to TRBJ1-5; unclear D gene. CDR1 and CDR2 from the germline V gene are MDHEN and SYDVKM. The CDR3 has 14 residues. V was pared by 7 bases and J by 0 bases, with 10 bases between. The CDR3 coding sequence is TGTGCCAGCACCCTGATGGCTAGCAATCAGCCCCAGCATTTT. Residues: CASTLMASNQPQHF.

This clonotype was found many times. V and J are TRBV30 and TRBJ1-2; D is uncertain. The length of the CDR3 is 11 residues. CDR1 and CDR2 (germline): GTSNPN, SVGIG (reference sequence). With 3 bases removed from V and 5 bases from J, the gap between germline ends came to 7 bases. CDR3 DNA sequence: TGTGCCTGGAGCGACACGTATGGCTACACCTTC. Translation: CAWSDTYGYTF.

The rearrangement uses TRBV6-1 and TRBJ2-3; 8 nucleotides match TRBD2. This CDR3 has 15 amino acids. With V trimmed by 5 bases and J by 4 bases, 8 bases remained unmatched. Germline values: CDR1 MNHNS, CDR2 SASEGT. The CDR3 here is CASSNAGGGADTQYF. The CDR3 DNA reads as TGTGCCAGCAGTAACGCGGGGGGCGGGGCAGATACGCAGTATTTT.

This clonotype was seen ten or more times. The rearrangement links TRBV6-2 or TRBV6-3 to TRBJ2-7; the D is unclear. With 9 bases removed from V and 10 bases from J, the gap between germline ends came to 16 bases. The germline CDR1 and CDR2 sequences are MNHEY and SVGEGT. The CDR3 loop spans 11 amino acids. CDR3 DNA: TGTGCCAGACCCACGGGTCCAGGTCAGTACTTC. Translating gives CARPTGPGQYF.

The table lists this clonotype with many counts. This sequence joins TRBV7-9 and TRBJ1-2; the match to TRBD1 covers 7 bases. The CDR3 spans 12 residues. Germline V gives CDR1 SEHNR, CDR2 FQNEAQ (reference sequence). The trim removed 5 bases at V and 10 bases at J, leaving 7 bases unmatched. The CDR3: CASSRRQGAYTF. The CDR3, as DNA: TGTGCCAGCAGCAGGCGACAGGGAGCCTACACCTTC.

This clonotype appeared a few times. The chain links TRBV10-3 to TRBJ1-1; maybe TRBD1 (6 bases). CDR3 length: 14 residues. The germline V gene encodes CDR1 ENHRY and CDR2 SYGVKD. V lost 6 bases and J lost 1, with 12 bases in between. Written as DNA, the CDR3 is TGTGCCATCAGAGCACCGGGACAGAACACTGAAGCTTTCTTT. Translation: CAIRAPGQNTEAFF.

The DNA for the CDR3 is TGTGCCAGTAGTGTCAAACTGGGCAACACTGAAGCTTTCTTT. Its translation is CASSVKLGNTEAFF. The chain couples TRBV19 to TRBJ1-1; D gene uncertain. The germline V and J ends were trimmed by 5 bases and 2 bases, with 12 bases remaining between them. The CDR3 runs 14 residues. Germline V gene lookup returns CDR1 LNHDA and CDR2 SQIVND (reference sequence).

This clonotype was seen many times. The chain employs TRBV12-3 or TRBV12-4 and TRBJ1-5; D unclear. The CDR3 is 15 amino acids. Trimming took off 3 bases at V and 5 bases at J, with 14 bases between the two ends. CDR3 in amino acids: CASSLGTPRDQPQHF. The CDR3 bases are TGTGCCAGCAGTTTGGGTACACCAAGGGATCAGCCCCAGCATTTT.

This clonotype was recorded many times. V gene TRBV6-2 or TRBV6-3 combines with J gene TRBJ1-2; D might be TRBD1 (5 bases). CDR1 is MNHEY, CDR2 SVGEGT, per germline. Between the trimmed V and J ends, which lost 2 bases and 4 bases, there was a span of 8 bases. The CDR3 is 13 amino acids. CDR3 amino acids: CASSYRGLYGYTF. In DNA form, the CDR3 reads TGTGCCAGCAGTTACAGGGGACTCTATGGCTACACCTTC.

This clonotype showed up many times. This chain joins TRBV24-1 and TRBJ2-2; D may be TRBD1 (6 bases). This CDR3 spans 16 amino acids. Trimming pared 3 bases from V and 0 bases from J, leaving 10 bases between. Per germline, CDR1 KGHDR and CDR2 SFDVKD. CDR3 in amino acids: CATSDPGASNTGELFF. The CDR3 DNA reads as TGTGCCACCAGTGATCCAGGGGCCTCGAACACCGGGGAGCTGTTTTTT.

V usage is TRBV27 and J usage is TRBJ2-5; 8 nucleotides line up with TRBD2. The germline CDR1 and CDR2 sequences are MNHEY and SMNVEV (reference sequence). Germline trimming cut 6 bases from V and 5 bases from J; bases unmatched to any gene: 8. CDR3 size: 14 residues. The CDR3 DNA is TGTGCCAGCAGCGGGGGGGCGGGTGGTGAGACCCAGTACTTC. It translates to CASSGGAGGETQYF.

This clonotype was counted many times. The rearrangement links TRBV7-9 to TRBJ1-1; the D gene is possibly TRBD1 (5 bases). Germline CDR1 and CDR2: SEHNR and FQNEAQ (reference sequence). The CDR3 runs to 15 residues. V was pared by 2 bases and J by 0 bases, with 10 bases between. CDR3: CASSLYQGVNTEAFF. In DNA form, the CDR3 reads TGTGCCAGCAGCTTATACCAGGGTGTGAACACTGAAGCTTTCTTT.

This clonotype was counted many times. V is TRBV28 and J is TRBJ2-7; D is undetermined. The germline V gene encodes CDR1 MDHEN and CDR2 SYDVKM. The length of the CDR3 is 12 residues. V lost 8 bases and J 0 bases, leaving 8 bases between the germline ends. The CDR3 loop is CASGGTSYEQYF. Written as DNA, the CDR3 is TGTGCCAGCGGCGGTACCTCCTACGAGCAGTACTTC.

This clonotype was observed at least ten times. The V gene is TRBV19, the J gene TRBJ2-4, with D uncertain. The ends were cut back, 0 bases at V and 4 bases at J, with 7 bases in the middle. Per germline, CDR1 LNHDA and CDR2 SQIVND (reference sequence). CDR3 size: 14 residues. CDR3 DNA: TGTGCCAGTAGTATAGAGGCGGCTAAAAACATTCAGTACTTC. This sequence encodes CASSIEAAKNIQYF.

Ten or more counts support this clonotype. The chain combines TRBV12-5 with TRBJ2-7; D unclear. Germline values: CDR1 LGHNT, CDR2 FRNRAP. Trimming pared 1 base from V and 4 bases from J, leaving 11 bases between. The CDR3 spans 14 residues. In DNA, the CDR3 is TGTGCTAGTGGTTTGGCCGACCGCCTTTACGAGCAGTACTTC. This codes for CASGLADRLYEQYF.

This clonotype showed up many times. The chain uses TRBV6-5 and TRBJ1-2, with D unclear. The germline V gene encodes CDR1 MNHEY and CDR2 SVGAGI. CDR3 length equals 14 residues. Trimming shortened V by 0 bases and J by 4 bases, and 9 bases separated the two germline ends. In DNA, the CDR3 is TGTGCCAGCAGTTACTCGTTGGTGATCTATGGCTACACCTTC. The encoded protein is CASSYSLVIYGYTF.